Sequencing of this T cell receptor (beta chain) was carried out in a study of OX40 agonist ivuxolimab in advanced cancers. In terms of the full investigation: Ivuxolimab was an agonistic, fully human IgG2 monoclonal antibody directed against OX40 (CD134), a costimulatory receptor. Partial responses occurred in three dose-escalation patients: two with cutaneous melanoma and one with hepatocellular carcinoma. The paper covers the monotherapy dose-escalation part of the phase I ivuxolimab trial, which included N of about 56 patients. In the dose-escalation cohort, more than 75% of patients were male, and the mean age was approximately 55 years, with a range of about 23 to 85. Among the 52 dose-escalation patients, about 19 had hepatocellular carcinoma, approximately 15 melanoma, 9 renal cell carcinoma and 9 head and neck cancer. Peripheral TCRbeta sequencing was intended to test whether TCR sequence diversity was altered and clonal T-cell expansion was caused by ivuxolimab. Patients were allowed to have had prior anti-PD-1, anti-PD-L1 or anti-CTLA-4 therapy, and 40% of the dose-escalation patients had been treated with checkpoint inhibitors. Intravenous ivuxolimab was administered to patients every 2 weeks at six dose levels: 0.01, 0.1, 0.3, 1.5, 3 and 10 mg/kg.

V is pared back by 5 bases and J by 5 bases, with 12 bases lying between the germline termini. The CDR3 measures 13 amino acids from cysteine to phenylalanine. Only the CDR3 region is kept as DNA, spanning 39 bases read in frame from base 1. The CDR1 and CDR2 encoded by the germline V gene are MNHEY and SVGAGI. Notes on this clone: Its recognized antigen is unknown. The sample holds no much larger clone one base away, and base qualities are not on file.

For sequencing of the TCRbeta CDR3 region, genomic DNA was extracted from the sorted cells. The immunoSEQ Assay was used for sequencing of TCRbeta CDR3 regions. Held by TCRdb, this immuneACCESS table contains in-frame sequences only and omits some clones. Under half of the omission traces to an unresolved V gene where checked; the cause of the rest is unknown. This sample is represented by 90,000 or so clones; 75% to 90% of them were singletons. Under 0.4% of the sample comes from the top ten. The trial excluded patients who had a history of autoimmune disease or who were on systemic immunosuppression. Peripheral blood for TCR sequencing was collected from all dose cohorts at baseline, on cycle 4 day 1, and on cycle 7 day 1. Samples were obtained from an open-label, multicenter, first-in-human phase I dose-escalation trial of ivuxolimab. The trial enrolled adults with locally advanced or metastatic head and neck squamous cell, hepatocellular, melanoma or renal cell carcinoma. CD4+ and CD8+ T cells were sorted separately from peripheral blood before TCR sequencing.

Results the study describes overall, beyond this receptor: At doses from 0.1 to 3.0 mg/kg, clonal expansion was seen in both CD4+ and CD8+ blood T cells between baseline and week 6. Which antigens the clonally expanded peripheral T cells were specific for was not determined. Low levels of normalized T-cell clonal expansion were also shown by some nonresponding patients. After ivuxolimab, expanded clones were on average more numerous among CD8+ T cells than among CD4+ T cells. In partial responders in the 0.1-3.0 mg/kg groups, normalized peripheral clonal expansion was found to be among the lowest, especially among CD8+ T cells.

This sequence was found in an adult with an advanced solid tumor such as melanoma, head and neck, liver or kidney cancer. The sequence joins TRBV6-5 to TRBJ1-1; the D segment could be TRBD1, given 6 matching bases. Sequenced here: CD4+ or CD8+ T cells sorted from blood, sampled in a trial of the OX40 agonist ivuxolimab. The nucleotide sequence is TGTGCCAGCAGTCAGGGGCGCGGGACTGAAGCTTTCTTT. Translation gives CASSQGRGTEAFF.